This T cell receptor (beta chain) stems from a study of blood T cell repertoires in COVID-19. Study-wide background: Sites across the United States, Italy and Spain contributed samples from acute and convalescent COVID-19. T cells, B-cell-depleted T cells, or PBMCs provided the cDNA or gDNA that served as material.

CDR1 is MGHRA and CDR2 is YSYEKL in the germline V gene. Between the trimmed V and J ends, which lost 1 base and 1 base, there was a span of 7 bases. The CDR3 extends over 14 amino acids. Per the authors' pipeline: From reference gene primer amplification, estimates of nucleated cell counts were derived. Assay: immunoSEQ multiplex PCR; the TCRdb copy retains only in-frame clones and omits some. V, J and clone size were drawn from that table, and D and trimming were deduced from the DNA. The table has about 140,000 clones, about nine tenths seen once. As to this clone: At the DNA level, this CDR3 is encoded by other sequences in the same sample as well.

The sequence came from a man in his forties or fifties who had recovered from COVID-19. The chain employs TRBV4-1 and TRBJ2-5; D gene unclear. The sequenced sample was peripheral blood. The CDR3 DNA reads TGCGCCAGCAGCCAAGTCGGTTCCCAAGAGACCCAGTACTTC. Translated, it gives CASSQVGSQETQYF.